These 17 T cell receptor beta chains came from one sample sequenced in a study of T cell responses to AZD1222 COVID-19 vaccine. Produced via immunoSEQ multiplex PCR; TCRdb's table is partial and in-frame only. Of more than 90,000 clones listed, just over 85% are singletons. Sequenced here: peripheral blood, sampled 28 days after the second AZD1222 dose. The receptors were sampled from an adult who received the AZD1222 COVID-19 vaccine.

This chain links TRBV4-1 with TRBJ1-2, with unresolved D. The CDR3 contains 15 residues. CDR1 is MGHRA and CDR2 is YSYEKL in the germline V gene. Deletions cut 0 bases from V and 5 bases from J, with 13 bases between. The DNA of the CDR3 is TGCGCCAGCAGCCAAGATATCTTAGACTTATATGGCTACACCTTC. It codes for CASSQDILDLYGYTF.

This chain joins TRBV5-1 and TRBJ1-1; D perhaps matches TRBD1 (6 bases). V lost 2 bases and J lost 5, with 13 bases in between. Per the germline V gene, CDR1 is SGHRS and CDR2 is YFSETQ. This CDR3 is 14 amino acids long. CDR3 sequence: CASSFTGSGTEAFF. The DNA for the CDR3 is TGCGCCAGCAGCTTTACAGGGTCAGGGACTGAAGCTTTCTTT. Together with reference TRBV5-1 and TRBJ1-1, the CDR3 gives the full variable domain: KAGVTQTPRYLIKTRGQQVTLSCSPISGHRSVSWYQQTPGQGLQFLFEYFSETQRNKGNFPGRFSGRQFSNSRSEMNVSTLELGDSALYLCASSFTGSGTEAFFGQGTRLTVV.

A single count supports this clone. The chain joins TRBV10-3 to TRBJ2-1; D might be TRBD2 (5 bases). The germline gives CDR1 ENHRY, CDR2 SYGVKD. Trimming removed 8 bases from V and 6 bases from J, with 23 bases in between. The CDR3 has 16 amino acids. CDR3 residues: CAIVSGASSPGNEQFF. The CDR3 DNA follows: TGTGCCATCGTAAGCGGCGCGAGCTCCCCGGGCAATGAGCAGTTCTTC.

This chain links TRBV5-1 with TRBJ2-3, with D tentatively TRBD1 (6 bases). The ends were cut back, 0 bases at V and 2 bases at J, with 13 bases in the middle. Germline V gene lookup returns CDR1 SGHRS and CDR2 YFSETQ. There are 16 residues in the CDR3. The CDR3 nucleotides read TGCGCCAGCAGCTTGGCTGTCAGGGGAATCACAGATACGCAGTATTTT. Amino acid sequence: CASSLAVRGITDTQYF. The full variable domain, rest sourced from reference TRBV5-1 and TRBJ2-3, is KAGVTQTPRYLIKTRGQQVTLSCSPISGHRSVSWYQQTPGQGLQFLFEYFSETQRNKGNFPGRFSGRQFSNSRSEMNVSTLELGDSALYLCASSLAVRGITDTQYFGPGTRLTVL.

The rearrangement links TRBV3-1 (or the pseudogene TRBV3-2) to TRBJ1-2; D is perhaps TRBD1 (6 bases). The CDR3 contains 14 residues. Germline CDR1 LGHDT, CDR2 YNNKEL (reference sequence). The ends were cut back, 2 bases at V and 2 bases at J, with 9 bases in the middle. CDR3 in amino acids: CASSQMGANYGYTF. CDR3 nucleotide sequence: TGTGCCAGCAGCCAAATGGGGGCCAACTATGGCTACACCTTC.

This chain joins TRBV27 and TRBJ1-4; D is unclear. This CDR3 spans 15 amino acids. Trimming removed 5 bases at V and 7 bases at J, with 17 bases between. Germline CDR1 MNHEY, CDR2 SMNVEV (reference sequence). CDR3 DNA: TGTGCCAGCAGTCCTTTTGGGTTCGTAGGTGAAAAACTGTTTTTT. Its protein product is CASSPFGFVGEKLFF.

Worth noting for this clone: One end of the junction varies from germline; a read error may be responsible. The chain is built from TRBV9 and TRBJ2-1; D is perhaps TRBD1 or TRBD2 (5 bases each). The germline gives CDR1 SGDLS, CDR2 YYNGEE. This CDR3 is 13 amino acids long. CDR3 sequence reads: CGVGTQSYNEQFF. CDR3 bases: TGCGGGGTCGGGACCCAGTCCTACAATGAGCAGTTCTTC.

In this sample, this clone turned up a few times. The chain recombines TRBV7-2 with TRBJ1-2; 9 positions agree with TRBD1. The CDR3 is made up of 14 amino acids. V lost 5 bases and J lost 5; bases outside the gene matches: 6. Looked up from germline, CDR1 is SGHTA and CDR2 is FQGNSA. CDR3 loop: CASSPDRGLYGYTF. The DNA of the CDR3 is TGTGCCAGCAGCCCGGACAGGGGCCTTTATGGCTACACCTTC.

V and J are TRBV2 and TRBJ1-2, with D perhaps TRBD1 (6 bases). The length of the CDR3 is 12 residues. CDR1 and CDR2 (germline): SNHLY, FYNNEI. Trimming removed 6 bases from V and 7 bases from J, with 12 bases in between. The CDR3 region has the DNA TGTGCCAGCAGCCTAGGACAGTCTGGCTACACCTTC. It yields the protein CASSLGQSGYTF.

V is TRBV24-1 and J is TRBJ1-2; tentative D call: TRBD1 (5 bases). The germline gives CDR1 KGHDR, CDR2 SFDVKD. V dropped 8 bases and J dropped 3 bases, with 15 bases sitting between them. The CDR3 sequence is 14 residues long. CDR3: CATIGRGVDYGYTF. CDR3 sequence (DNA): TGTGCCACCATCGGAAGGGGTGTGGACTATGGCTACACCTTC.

This clone is a singleton in its sample. The chain links TRBV6-5 to TRBJ2-7; D remains ambiguous. Trimming shortened V by 0 bases and J by 0 bases, and 3 bases separated the two germline ends. The length of the CDR3 is 13 residues. Germline CDR1 is MNHEY and CDR2 is SVGAGI. In DNA, the CDR3 is TGTGCCAGCAGTTACTCGACCTCCTACGAGCAGTACTTC. It is translated as CASSYSTSYEQYF.

CDR3 in DNA: TGTGCCAGCAGCCCCCCCCCAGAAGGGGTGAGTGAGCAGTACTTC. Its protein is CASSPPPEGVSEQYF. The chain uses TRBV9 and TRBJ2-7; D perhaps matches TRBD1 (5 bases). The germline CDR1 and CDR2 sequences are SGDLS and YYNGEE. The CDR3 loop spans 15 amino acids. Trimming shortened V by 4 bases and J by 7 bases, and 21 bases separated the two germline ends.

The rearrangement links TRBV18 to TRBJ2-2, with D perhaps matching TRBD2 (5 bases). The V gene's germline CDR1 is KGHSH and CDR2 LQKENI. This CDR3 contains 14 residues. Deletions cut 3 bases from V and 4 bases from J, with 9 bases between. The CDR3 DNA sequence: TGTGCCAGCTCACCTGGGGAGTTCACCGGGGAGCTGTTTTTT. Protein: CASSPGEFTGELFF.

This clone appeared a few times. This chain connects TRBV5-4 to TRBJ2-5, with 7 bases fitting TRBD2. Trimming at V came to 0 bases and at J to 2 bases, leaving 7 bases not matched to a gene. This CDR3 has 16 residues. CDR1 SGHNT and CDR2 YYREEE come from the germline V gene (reference sequence). CDR3 region: CASSLGGSGSQETQYF. DNA for the CDR3: TGTGCCAGCAGCTTGGGTGGTAGCGGGTCACAAGAGACCCAGTACTTC.

The chain employs TRBV27 and TRBJ2-6; D may correspond to TRBD1 or TRBD2 (5 bases each). The V gene lost 5 bases and the J gene lost 2 bases, with 7 bases spanning the gap. The germline V gene has CDR1 MNHEY and CDR2 SMNVEV (reference sequence). This CDR3 has 14 residues. The CDR3 DNA follows: TGTGCCAGCAGTCGGGACCCTGGGGCCAACGTCCTGACTTTC. This translates into CASSRDPGANVLTF.

The rearrangement uses TRBV18 and TRBJ1-2; D ambiguous. Per the germline V gene, CDR1 is KGHSH and CDR2 is LQKENI. The V end lost 1 base, the J end lost 5 bases, and 8 bases lay between the germline ends. This CDR3 region has 13 residues. CDR3 region: CASSPRLEYGYTF. For the CDR3, the DNA is TGTGCCAGCTCACCACGGCTTGAATATGGCTACACCTTC.

The V gene is TRBV7-2, the J gene TRBJ1-5; perhaps TRBD1 as D (5 bases). Trimming shortened V by 2 bases and J by 4 bases, and 12 bases separated the two germline ends. The CDR3 runs 15 residues. Germline assignment: CDR1 SGHTA and CDR2 FQGNSA. The CDR3 nucleotides read TGTGCCAGCAGCTTATGGATGGGGGGGAATCAGCCCCAGCATTTT. Its protein product is CASSLWMGGNQPQHF.